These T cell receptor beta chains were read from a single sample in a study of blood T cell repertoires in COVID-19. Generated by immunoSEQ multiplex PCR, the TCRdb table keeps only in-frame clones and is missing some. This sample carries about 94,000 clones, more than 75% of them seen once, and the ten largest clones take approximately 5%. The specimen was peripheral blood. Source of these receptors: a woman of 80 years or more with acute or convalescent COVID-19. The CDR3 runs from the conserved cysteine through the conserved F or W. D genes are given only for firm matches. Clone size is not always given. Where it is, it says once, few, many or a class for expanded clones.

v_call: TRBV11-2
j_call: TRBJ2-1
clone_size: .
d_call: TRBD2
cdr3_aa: CASRSLAGGPHEQFF
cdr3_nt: TGTGCCAGCAGATCCCTAGCGGGAGGGCCCCATGAGCAGTTCTTC

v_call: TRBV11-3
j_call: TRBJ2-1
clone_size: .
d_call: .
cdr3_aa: CASSPSRGGANNEQFF
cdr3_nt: TGTGCCAGCAGCCCCTCAAGGGGGGGGGCCAACAATGAGCAGTTCTTC

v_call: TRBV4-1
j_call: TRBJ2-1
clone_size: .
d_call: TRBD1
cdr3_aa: CASSQELLRGRVGHNEQFF
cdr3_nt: TGCGCCAGCAGCCAAGAGCTACTCAGGGGGCGGGTAGGGCACAATGAGCAGTTCTTC

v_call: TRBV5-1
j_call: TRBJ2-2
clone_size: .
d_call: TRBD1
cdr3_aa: CASSLRQGAVGELFF
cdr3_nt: TGCGCCAGCAGCCTCCGACAGGGGGCGGTCGGGGAGCTGTTTTTT

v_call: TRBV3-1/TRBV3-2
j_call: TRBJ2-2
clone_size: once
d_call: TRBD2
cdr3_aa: CASSQERLAGRTGELFF
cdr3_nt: TGTGCCAGCAGCCAAGAGCGCCTAGCGGGAAGAACCGGGGAGCTGTTTTTT

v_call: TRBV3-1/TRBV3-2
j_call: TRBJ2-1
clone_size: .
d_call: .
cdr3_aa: CASPRRGRRDEQFF
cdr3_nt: TGTGCCAGCCCCAGACGGGGGAGGAGAGATGAGCAGTTCTTC

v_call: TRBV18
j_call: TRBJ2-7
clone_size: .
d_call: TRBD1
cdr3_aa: CASSPPGQGEYEQYF
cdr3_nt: TGTGCCAGCTCACCCCCCGGACAGGGTGAATACGAGCAGTACTTC

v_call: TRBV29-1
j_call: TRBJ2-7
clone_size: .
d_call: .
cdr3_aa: CSVAAGRGEQYF
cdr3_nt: TGCAGCGTTGCCGCGGGCCGAGGGGAGCAGTACTTC

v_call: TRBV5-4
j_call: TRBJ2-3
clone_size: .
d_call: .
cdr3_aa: CASSLLGETDTQYF
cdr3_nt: TGTGCCAGCAGCTTGCTTGGGGAGACAGATACGCAGTATTTT

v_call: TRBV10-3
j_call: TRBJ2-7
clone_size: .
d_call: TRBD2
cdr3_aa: CAIKKREGTYEQYF
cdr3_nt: TGTGCCATCAAAAAGCGGGAGGGAACCTACGAGCAGTACTTC

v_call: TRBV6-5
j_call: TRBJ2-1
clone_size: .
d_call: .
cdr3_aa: CASRGPNEQFF
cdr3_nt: TGTGCCAGCAGGGGGCCCAATGAGCAGTTCTTC

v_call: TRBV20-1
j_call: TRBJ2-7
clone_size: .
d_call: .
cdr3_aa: CSASGPSDSYEQYF
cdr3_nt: TGCAGTGCTAGTGGTCCTAGCGACTCCTACGAGCAGTACTTC

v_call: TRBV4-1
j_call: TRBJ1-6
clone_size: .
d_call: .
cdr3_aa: CASSQDEANPVFPLHF
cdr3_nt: TGCGCCAGCAGCCAAGATGAAGCCAACCCTGTTTTCCCCCTCCACTTT

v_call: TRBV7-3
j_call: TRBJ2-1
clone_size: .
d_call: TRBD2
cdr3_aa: CASSLMASGGATTNEQFF
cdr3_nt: TGTGCCAGCAGCTTAATGGCTAGCGGGGGGGCCACTACCAATGAGCAGTTCTTC

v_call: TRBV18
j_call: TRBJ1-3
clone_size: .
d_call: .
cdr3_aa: CASSPSEGVSGNTIYF
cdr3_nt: TGTGCCAGCTCACCAAGTGAGGGAGTCTCTGGAAACACCATATATTTT

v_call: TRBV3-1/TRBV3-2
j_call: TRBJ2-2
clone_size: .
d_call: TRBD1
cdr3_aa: CASSLDRAIGTGELFF
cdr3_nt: TGTGCCAGCAGTCTCGACAGGGCGATCGGCACCGGGGAGCTGTTTTTT

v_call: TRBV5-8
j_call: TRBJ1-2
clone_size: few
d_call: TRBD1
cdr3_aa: CASSWGQGNYGYTF
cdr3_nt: TGTGCCAGCAGCTGGGGACAGGGTAACTATGGCTACACCTTC

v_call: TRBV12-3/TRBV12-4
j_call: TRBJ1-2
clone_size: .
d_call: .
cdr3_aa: CASSHGTFYGYTF
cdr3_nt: TGTGCCAGCAGTCACGGGACATTCTATGGCTACACCTTC

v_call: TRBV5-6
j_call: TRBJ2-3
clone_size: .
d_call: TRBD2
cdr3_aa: CASSGGLGARTDTQYF
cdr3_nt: TGTGCCAGCAGCGGGGGACTAGGGGCACGCACAGATACGCAGTATTTT

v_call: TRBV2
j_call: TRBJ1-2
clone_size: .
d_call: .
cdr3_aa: CASSETGLANYGYTF
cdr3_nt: TGTGCCAGCAGTGAGACAGGACTAGCTAACTATGGCTACACCTTC

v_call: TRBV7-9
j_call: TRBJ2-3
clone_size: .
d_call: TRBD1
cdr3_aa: CASSIRDRDDTQYF
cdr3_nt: TGTGCCAGCAGCATCCGGGACAGGGACGATACGCAGTATTTT

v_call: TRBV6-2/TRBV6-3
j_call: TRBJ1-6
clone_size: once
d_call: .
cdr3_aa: CASSQRDTGNSPLHF
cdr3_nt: TGTGCCAGCAGCCAACGGGATACCGGTAATTCACCCCTCCACTTT

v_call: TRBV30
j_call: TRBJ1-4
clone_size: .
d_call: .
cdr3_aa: CAWSVGVNEKLFF
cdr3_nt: TGTGCCTGGAGTGTAGGGGTAAATGAAAAACTGTTTTTT

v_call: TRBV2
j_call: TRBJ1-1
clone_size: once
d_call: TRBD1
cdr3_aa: CASTPRATGNGEAFF
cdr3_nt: TGTGCCAGCACGCCAAGAGCGACAGGGAACGGTGAAGCTTTCTTT

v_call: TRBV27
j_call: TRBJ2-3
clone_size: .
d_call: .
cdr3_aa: CASSPRGATDTQYF
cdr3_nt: TGTGCCAGCAGTCCACGGGGGGCCACAGATACGCAGTATTTT

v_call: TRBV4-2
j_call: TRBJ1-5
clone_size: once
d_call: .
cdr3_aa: CASSANRAQGPQHF
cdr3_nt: TGTGCCAGCAGCGCTAACAGGGCCCAAGGGCCCCAGCATTTT

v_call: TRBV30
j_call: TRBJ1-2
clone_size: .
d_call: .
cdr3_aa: CAWSVLVGYGYTF
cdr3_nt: TGTGCCTGGAGTGTACTAGTCGGCTATGGCTACACCTTC

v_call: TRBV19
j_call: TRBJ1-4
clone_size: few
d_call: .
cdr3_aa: CASSMTGTRGKLMFF
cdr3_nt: TGTGCCAGTAGCATGACCGGGACACGGGGAAAATTGATGTTTTTT

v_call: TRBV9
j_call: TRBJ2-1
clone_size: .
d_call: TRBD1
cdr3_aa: CASSYRQGANEQFF
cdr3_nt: TGTGCCAGCAGCTATAGGCAGGGGGCGAATGAGCAGTTCTTC

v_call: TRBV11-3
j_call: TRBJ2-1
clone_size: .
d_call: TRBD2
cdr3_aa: CASSRGRQGLAGANEQFF
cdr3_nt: TGTGCCAGCAGCCGGGGGAGACAGGGACTAGCGGGAGCAAATGAGCAGTTCTTC

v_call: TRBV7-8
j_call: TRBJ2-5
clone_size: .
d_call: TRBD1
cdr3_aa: CASSLKERTGVIQETQYF
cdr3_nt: TGTGCCAGCAGCTTAAAGGAGAGGACAGGGGTGATTCAGGAGACCCAGTACTTC

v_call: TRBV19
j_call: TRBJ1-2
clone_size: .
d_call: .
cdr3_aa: CASSISGIRGYTF
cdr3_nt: TGTGCCAGTAGTATCTCGGGGATTCGTGGCTACACCTTC

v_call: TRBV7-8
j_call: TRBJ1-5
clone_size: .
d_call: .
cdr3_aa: CASSLARGAGQPQHF
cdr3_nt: TGTGCCAGCAGCTTAGCGCGGGGGGCAGGTCAGCCCCAGCATTTT

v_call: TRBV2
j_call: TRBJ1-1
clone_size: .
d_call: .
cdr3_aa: CASSEWGRTEAFF
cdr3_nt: TGTGCCAGCAGTGAATGGGGGAGGACTGAAGCTTTCTTT

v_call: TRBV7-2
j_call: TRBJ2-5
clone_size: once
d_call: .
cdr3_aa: CASSLVGRVEETQYF
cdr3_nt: TGTGCCAGCAGCTTAGTTGGCAGGGTAGAAGAGACCCAGTACTTC

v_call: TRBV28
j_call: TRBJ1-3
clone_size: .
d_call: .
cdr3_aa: CASRTLQGGSGNTIYF
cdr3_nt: TGTGCCAGCAGGACCCTACAGGGCGGCTCTGGAAACACCATATATTTT

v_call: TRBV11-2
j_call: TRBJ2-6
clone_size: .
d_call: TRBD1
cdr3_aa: CASSKGTGDSGANVLTF
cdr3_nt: TGTGCCAGCAGCAAAGGGACAGGGGACTCTGGGGCCAACGTCCTGACTTTC

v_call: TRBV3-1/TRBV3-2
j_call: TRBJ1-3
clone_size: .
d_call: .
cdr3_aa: CASSLSQNRAGNTIYF
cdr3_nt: TGTGCCAGCAGCCTCTCTCAAAACAGGGCTGGAAACACCATATATTTT

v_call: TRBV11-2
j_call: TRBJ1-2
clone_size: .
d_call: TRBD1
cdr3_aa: CASSSTGGSDGYTF
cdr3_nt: TGTGCCAGCAGCTCGACAGGGGGTAGCGATGGCTACACCTTC

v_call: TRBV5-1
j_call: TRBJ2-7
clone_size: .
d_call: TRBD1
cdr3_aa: CASSNGQGVSEQYF
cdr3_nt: TGCGCCAGCAGCAACGGACAGGGGGTGAGCGAGCAGTACTTC

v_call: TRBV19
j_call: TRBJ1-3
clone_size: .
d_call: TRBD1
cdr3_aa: CASSFRDSSGNTIYF
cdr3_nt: TGTGCCAGTAGTTTCCGGGACAGCTCTGGAAACACCATATATTTT

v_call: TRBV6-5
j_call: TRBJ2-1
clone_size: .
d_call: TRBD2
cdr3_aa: CASRGLPNEQFF
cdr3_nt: TGTGCCAGCAGGGGACTACCAAATGAGCAGTTCTTC

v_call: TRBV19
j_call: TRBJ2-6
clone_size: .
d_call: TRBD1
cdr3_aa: CASRDRGSGANVLTF
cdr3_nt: TGTGCCAGTAGGGACAGGGGATCAGGGGCCAACGTCCTGACTTTC

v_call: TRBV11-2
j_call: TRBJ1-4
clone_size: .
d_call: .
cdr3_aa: CASSLEGDSGEKLFF
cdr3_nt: TGTGCCAGCAGCTTAGAAGGAGACAGTGGGGAAAAACTGTTTTTT

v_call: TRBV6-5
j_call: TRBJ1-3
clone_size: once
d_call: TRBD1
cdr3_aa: CASSSDRAGNTIYF
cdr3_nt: TGTGCCAGCAGTTCGGACAGGGCTGGAAACACCATATATTTT

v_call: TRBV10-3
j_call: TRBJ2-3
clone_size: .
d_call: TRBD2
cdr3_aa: CASTPSGSVDTQYF
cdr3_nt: TGTGCCAGCACCCCCAGCGGGAGCGTAGATACGCAGTATTTT

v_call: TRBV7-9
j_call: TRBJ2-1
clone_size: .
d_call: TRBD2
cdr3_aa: CASSLGGRIDEQFF
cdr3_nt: TGTGCCAGCAGCCTCGGCGGGAGGATCGATGAGCAGTTCTTC

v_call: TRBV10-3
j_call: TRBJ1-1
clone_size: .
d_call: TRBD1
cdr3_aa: CAIGSGGSTEAFF
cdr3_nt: TGTGCCATCGGGTCAGGGGGGAGCACTGAAGCTTTCTTT

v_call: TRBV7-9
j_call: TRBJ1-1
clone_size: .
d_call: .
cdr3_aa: CASSLDSGTEAFF
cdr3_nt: TGTGCCAGCAGTTTAGATTCGGGCACTGAAGCTTTCTTT

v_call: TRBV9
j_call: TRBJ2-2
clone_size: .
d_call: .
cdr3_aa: CASSVSGMGTGELFF
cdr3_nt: TGTGCCAGCAGCGTCTCGGGGATGGGCACCGGGGAGCTGTTTTTT

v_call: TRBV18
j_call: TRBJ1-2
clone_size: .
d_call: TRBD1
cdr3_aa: CASSGQGAQNYGYTF
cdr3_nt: TGTGCCAGCTCCGGCCAGGGGGCCCAAAACTATGGCTACACCTTC

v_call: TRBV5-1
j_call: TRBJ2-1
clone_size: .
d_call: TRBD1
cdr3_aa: CASSLGGTEYNEQFF
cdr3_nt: TGCGCCAGCAGCTTGGGTGGGACAGAGTACAATGAGCAGTTCTTC

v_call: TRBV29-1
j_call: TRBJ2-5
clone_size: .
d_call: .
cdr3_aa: CSVAYRTVFLETQYF
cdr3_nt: TGCAGCGTGGCCTACCGGACAGTTTTTTTAGAGACCCAGTACTTC

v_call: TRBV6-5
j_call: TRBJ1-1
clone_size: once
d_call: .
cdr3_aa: CASSSTPNTEAFF
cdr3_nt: TGTGCCAGCAGTTCCACACCGAACACTGAAGCTTTCTTT

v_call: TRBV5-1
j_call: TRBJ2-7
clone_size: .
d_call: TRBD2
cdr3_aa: CASSLRTSGPYEQYF
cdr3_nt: TGCGCCAGCAGCTTGAGGACTAGCGGCCCCTACGAGCAGTACTTC

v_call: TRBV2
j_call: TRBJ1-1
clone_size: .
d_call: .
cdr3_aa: CASSGFERGEAFF
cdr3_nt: TGTGCCAGCAGTGGCTTCGAGAGAGGTGAAGCTTTCTTT

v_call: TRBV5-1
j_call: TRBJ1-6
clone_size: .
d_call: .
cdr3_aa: CASSPGEGSGNSPLHF
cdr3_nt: TGCGCCAGCAGCCCCGGGGAGGGGTCGGGTAATTCACCCCTCCACTTT